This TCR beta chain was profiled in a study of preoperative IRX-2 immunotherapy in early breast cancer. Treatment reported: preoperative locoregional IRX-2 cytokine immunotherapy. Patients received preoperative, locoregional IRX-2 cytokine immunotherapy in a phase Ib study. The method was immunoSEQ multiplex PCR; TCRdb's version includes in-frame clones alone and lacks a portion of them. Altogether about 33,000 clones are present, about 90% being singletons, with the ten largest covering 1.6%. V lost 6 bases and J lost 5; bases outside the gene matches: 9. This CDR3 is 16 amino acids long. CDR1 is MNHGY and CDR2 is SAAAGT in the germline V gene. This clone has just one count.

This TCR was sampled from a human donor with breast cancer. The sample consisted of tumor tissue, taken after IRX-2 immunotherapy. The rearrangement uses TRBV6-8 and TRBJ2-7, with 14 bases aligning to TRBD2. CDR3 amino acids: CASRRTGTSGGDEQYV. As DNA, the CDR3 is TGTGCCAGCAGACGTACCGGGACTAGCGGGGGAGACGAGCAGTACGTC.